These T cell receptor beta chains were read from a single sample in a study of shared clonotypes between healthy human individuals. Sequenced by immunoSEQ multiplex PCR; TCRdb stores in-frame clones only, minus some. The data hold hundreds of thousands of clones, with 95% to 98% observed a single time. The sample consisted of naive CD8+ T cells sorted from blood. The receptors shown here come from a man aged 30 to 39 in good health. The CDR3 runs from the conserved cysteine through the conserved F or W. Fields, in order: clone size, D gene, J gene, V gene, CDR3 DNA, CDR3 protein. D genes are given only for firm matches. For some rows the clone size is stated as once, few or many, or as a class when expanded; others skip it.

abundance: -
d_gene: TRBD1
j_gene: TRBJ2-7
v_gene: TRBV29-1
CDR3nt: TGCAGCGTTGAATTCCCGGGACAGGGGGCTGGATACGAGCAGTACTTC
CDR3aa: CSVEFPGQGAGYEQYF

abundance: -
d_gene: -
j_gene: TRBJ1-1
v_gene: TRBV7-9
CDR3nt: TGTGCCAGCAGCTCCGAGTACTCCAGGGAAGCTTTCTTT
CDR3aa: CASSSEYSREAFF

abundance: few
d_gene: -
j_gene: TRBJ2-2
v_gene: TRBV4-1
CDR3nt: TGCGCCAGCAGCCAAGATGGGCAAGGGCTCGATAGGGTTATCGGGGAGCTGTTTTTT
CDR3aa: CASSQDGQGLDRVIGELFF

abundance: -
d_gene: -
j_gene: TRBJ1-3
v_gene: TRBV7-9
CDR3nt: TGTGCCAGCAGTGACAGCTCTGGAAACACCATATATTTT
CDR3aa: CASSDSSGNTIYF

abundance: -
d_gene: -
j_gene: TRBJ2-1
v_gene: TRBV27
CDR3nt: TGTGCCAGCAGTTTACCCGACAGGGAGCAGTTCTTC
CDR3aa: CASSLPDREQFF

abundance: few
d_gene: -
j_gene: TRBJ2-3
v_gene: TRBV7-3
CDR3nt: TGTGCCAGCAGCTTAACAGGGTCCACAGATACGCAGTATTTT
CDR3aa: CASSLTGSTDTQYF

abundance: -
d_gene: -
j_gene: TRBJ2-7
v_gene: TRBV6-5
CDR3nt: TGTGCCAGCAGCACATCGACCTTCGGAAACGAGCAGTACTTC
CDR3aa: CASSTSTFGNEQYF

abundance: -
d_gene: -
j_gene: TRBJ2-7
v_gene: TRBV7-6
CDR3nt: TGTGCCAGCAGCTTAGAGCAGGGATTTTACTTCGCGAGGCAGTACTTC
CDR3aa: CASSLEQGFYFARQYF

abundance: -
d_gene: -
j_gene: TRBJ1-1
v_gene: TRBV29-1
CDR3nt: TGCAGCGTTCGGAGGGGTCTTGAAGCTTTCTTT
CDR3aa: CSVRRGLEAFF

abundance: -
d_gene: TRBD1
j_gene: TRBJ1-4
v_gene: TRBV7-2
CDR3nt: TGTGCCAGCAGCTCCCTCGCAGGGGGGAAACTGTTTTTT
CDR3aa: CASSSLAGGKLFF

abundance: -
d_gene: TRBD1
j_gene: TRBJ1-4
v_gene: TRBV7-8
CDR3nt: TGTGCCAGCACAACAGGGGTAAATGAAAAACTGTTTTTT
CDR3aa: CASTTGVNEKLFF

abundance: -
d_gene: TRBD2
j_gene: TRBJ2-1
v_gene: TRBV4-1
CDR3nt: TGCGCCAGCAGCCAAGAAAGCGGGAGTCTTTCCTACAATGAGCAGTTCTTC
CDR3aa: CASSQESGSLSYNEQFF

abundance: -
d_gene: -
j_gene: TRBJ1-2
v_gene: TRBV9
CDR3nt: TGTGCCAGCACCAGAGGCGGGACGACGCCCGTTTTCTTC
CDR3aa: CASTRGGTTPVFF

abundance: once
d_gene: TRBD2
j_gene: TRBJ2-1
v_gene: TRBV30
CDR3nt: TGTGCCTGTTACTTTTTAGCGGGAGGAGAGAATGAGCAGTTCTTC
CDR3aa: CACYFLAGGENEQFF

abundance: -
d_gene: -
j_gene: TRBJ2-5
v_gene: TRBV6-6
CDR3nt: TGTGCCAGCAGTTATTTATCGGGGAAAGAGACCCAGTACTTC
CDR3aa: CASSYLSGKETQYF

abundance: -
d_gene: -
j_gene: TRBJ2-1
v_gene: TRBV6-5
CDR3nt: TGTGCCAGCAAGGGTTTCAATGAGCAGTTCTTC
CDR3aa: CASKGFNEQFF

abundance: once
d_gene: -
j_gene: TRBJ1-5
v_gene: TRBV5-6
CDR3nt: TGTGCCAGCAGCTTGTCGTGGGGCAATCAGCCCCAGCATTTT
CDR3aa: CASSLSWGNQPQHF

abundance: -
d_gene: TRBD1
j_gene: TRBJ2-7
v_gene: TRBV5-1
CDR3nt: TGCGCCAGCAACTCCGGGACAGATAACTACGAGCAGTACTTC
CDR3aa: CASNSGTDNYEQYF

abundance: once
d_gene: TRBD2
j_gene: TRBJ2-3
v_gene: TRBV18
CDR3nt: TGTGCCAGCTTCCGGAGCGGGAGTTTTGATACGCAGTATTTT
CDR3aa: CASFRSGSFDTQYF

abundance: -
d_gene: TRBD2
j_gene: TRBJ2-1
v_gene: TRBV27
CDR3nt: TGTGCCAGCAGTGTGGGGCTAGCGGGTACCTACAATGAGCAGTTCTTC
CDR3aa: CASSVGLAGTYNEQFF

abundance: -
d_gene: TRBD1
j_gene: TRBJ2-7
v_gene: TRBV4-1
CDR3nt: TGCGCCAGCAGCCCAAAAGGACAGGGGGTAGCCTACGAGCAGTACTTC
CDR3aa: CASSPKGQGVAYEQYF

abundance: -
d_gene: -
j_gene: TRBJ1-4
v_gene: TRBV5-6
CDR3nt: TGTGCCAGCAGCTTGGTGGCCCTGCCGGGGAAACTGTTTTTT
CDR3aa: CASSLVALPGKLFF

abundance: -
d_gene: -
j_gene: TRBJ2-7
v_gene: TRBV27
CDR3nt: TGTGCCAGCAGTCCTTTAGCGGTTCCCTCACGAGAGCAGTACTTC
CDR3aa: CASSPLAVPSREQYF

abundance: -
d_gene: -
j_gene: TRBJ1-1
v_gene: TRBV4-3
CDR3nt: TGCGCCAGCAGCCAAGAGGATCTATTGGGGTCTGAAGCTTTCTTT
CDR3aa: CASSQEDLLGSEAFF

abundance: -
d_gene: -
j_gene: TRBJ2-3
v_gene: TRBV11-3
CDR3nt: TGTGCCAGCAGCTTAAGGGAAGTGGGCACAGATACGCAGTATTTT
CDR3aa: CASSLREVGTDTQYF

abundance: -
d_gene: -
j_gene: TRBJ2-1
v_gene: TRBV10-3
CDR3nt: TGTGCCATCTTATCCCAAACCTTCGCGACGTACAATGAGCAGTTCTTC
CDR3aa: CAILSQTFATYNEQFF

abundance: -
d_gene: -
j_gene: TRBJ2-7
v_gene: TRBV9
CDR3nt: TGTGCCAGCAACCGAGGGGGGCGCGAGCAGTACTTC
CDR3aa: CASNRGGREQYF

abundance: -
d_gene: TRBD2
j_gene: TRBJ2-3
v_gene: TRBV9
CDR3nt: TGTGCCAGCAGCGTAGGGACTAGCGGAGAAAGTGGTACGCAGTATTTT
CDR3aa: CASSVGTSGESGTQYF

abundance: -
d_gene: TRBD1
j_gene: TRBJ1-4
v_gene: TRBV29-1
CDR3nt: TGCAGCGTTGAGGGTGGGGACAGGGGTGAAAAACTGTTTTTT
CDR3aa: CSVEGGDRGEKLFF

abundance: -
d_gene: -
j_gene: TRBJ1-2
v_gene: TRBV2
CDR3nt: TGTGCCAGCAGCGGGACTTTCGATGGCTACACCTTC
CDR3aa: CASSGTFDGYTF

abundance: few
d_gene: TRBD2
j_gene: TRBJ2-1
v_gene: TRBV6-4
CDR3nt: TGTGCCAGCAGTGAAGGACTAGCGGGAGACTCCCACAATGAGCAGTTCTTC
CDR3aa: CASSEGLAGDSHNEQFF

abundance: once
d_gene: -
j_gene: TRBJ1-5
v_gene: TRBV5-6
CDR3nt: TGTGCCAGCAACTCCGGCGAGCCCCAGCATTTT
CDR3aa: CASNSGEPQHF

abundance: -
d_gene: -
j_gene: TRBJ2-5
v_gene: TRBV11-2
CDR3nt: TGTGCCAGCAGCTTAGCCCACAGAGAGACCCAGTACTTC
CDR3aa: CASSLAHRETQYF

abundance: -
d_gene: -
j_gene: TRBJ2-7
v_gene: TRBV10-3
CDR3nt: TGTGCCATCAGTGACACCTCCTACGAGCAGTACTTC
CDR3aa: CAISDTSYEQYF

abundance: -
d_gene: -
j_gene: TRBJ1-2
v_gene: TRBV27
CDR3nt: TGTGCCAGCAGTTTATCAGCAGGGGATGGCTACACCTTC
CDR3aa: CASSLSAGDGYTF

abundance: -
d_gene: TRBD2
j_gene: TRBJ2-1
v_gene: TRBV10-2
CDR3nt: TGCGCCAGCAGTACCCTTTTGGGACTAGCATACAATGAGCAGTTCTTC
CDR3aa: CASSTLLGLAYNEQFF

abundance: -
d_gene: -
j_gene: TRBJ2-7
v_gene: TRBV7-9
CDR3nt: TGTGCCAGCAGCTCGGATGGGACTTTCGAATCTAGCTCCTACGAGCAGTACTTC
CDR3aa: CASSSDGTFESSSYEQYF

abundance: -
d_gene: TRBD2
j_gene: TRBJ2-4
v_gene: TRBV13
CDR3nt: TGTGCCAGCAGCTTACCCGGACTAGCGGGGAACAAAAACATTCAGTACTTC
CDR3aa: CASSLPGLAGNKNIQYF

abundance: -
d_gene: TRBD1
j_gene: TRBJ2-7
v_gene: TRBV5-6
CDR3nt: TGTGCCAGCACAGTCAGGGGGCTCCGCAGGGGCTACGAGCAGTACTTC
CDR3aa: CASTVRGLRRGYEQYF

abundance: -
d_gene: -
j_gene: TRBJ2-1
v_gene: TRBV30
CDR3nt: TGTGCCTGGAGTGCTCTAGCTGTTATGAATGAGCAGTTCTTC
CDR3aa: CAWSALAVMNEQFF

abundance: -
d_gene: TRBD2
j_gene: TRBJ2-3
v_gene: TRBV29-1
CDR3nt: TGCAGCGTTGAGGGCGGGAGGGCCGTGGATACGCAGTATTTT
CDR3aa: CSVEGGRAVDTQYF

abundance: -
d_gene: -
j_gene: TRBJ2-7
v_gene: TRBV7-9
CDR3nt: TGTGCCAGCAGCTTAGGAGGGACCGTCGCAGAGCAATACTTC
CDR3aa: CASSLGGTVAEQYF

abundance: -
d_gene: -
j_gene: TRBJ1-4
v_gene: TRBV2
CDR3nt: TGTGCCAGCAAGGCGGATGAAAAACTGTTTTTT
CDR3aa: CASKADEKLFF

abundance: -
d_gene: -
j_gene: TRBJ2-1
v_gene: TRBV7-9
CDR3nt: TGTGCCAGCAGCTCCAGACCGAAGTACAATGAGCAGTTCTTC
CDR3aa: CASSSRPKYNEQFF

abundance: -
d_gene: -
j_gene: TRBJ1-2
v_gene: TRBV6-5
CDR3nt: TGTGCCAGCAGTTACCAGGGCTATGGCTACACCTTC
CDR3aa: CASSYQGYGYTF